The table lists the clone carrying this TCR beta chain with a few counts. As yet, its antigen is unknown. The planned depth of sequencing spanned 1 in 200,000 to 1 in 1 million T cells. Sequencing used immunoSEQ multiplex PCR; TCRdb keeps in-frame clones, though not all of them. The sample contains 250,000 to 350,000 clones, 76% of which appear only once. The entry originates in a study of cytotoxic CD8 clonotypes in ibrutinib-treated CLL. Study at large: Among responders, approximately 24 were partial and 2 complete; after median approximately 6 years, around 15 stayed remitted and some twelve progressed. Following a median roughly 12 months of treatment, with a range of 6 to 36, response samples were taken. Findings of the study overall: Baseline clonality exceeded age-matched healthy donors and tracked circulating CD8+ T-cell counts.

Per germline, CDR1 SEHNR and CDR2 FQNEAQ (reference sequence). V lost 5 bases, J lost 1 base, and 17 bases lay in between. This CDR3 has 16 residues. The sequenced sample was PBMCs, obtained at disease progression, from a patient treated with ibrutinib. This TCR derives from a human donor with chronic lymphocytic leukemia. This sequence joins TRBV7-9 and TRBJ1-2; D is undetermined. CDR3 residues: CASSPPTAGNNYGYTF. The CDR3 DNA follows: TGTGCCAGCAGCCCCCCCACCGCGGGCAATAACTATGGCTACACCTTC.